This TCR beta chain was observed in a study of blood T cell repertoires in COVID-19. Across the study: Both acute and convalescent COVID-19 samples were obtained from the United States, Italy and Spain. In each case, the material was cDNA or gDNA derived from T cells, B-cell-depleted T cells, or PBMCs.

Under the authors' procedure: Amplification with reference gene primers provided the estimates of nucleated cell counts. Clones were sequenced by immunoSEQ multiplex PCR, and TCRdb holds only the in-frame ones, with some missing. That table is the source of V, J and clone size, and D and trimming were worked out from the DNA. The table records approximately 130,000 clones, over 70% of them present only once. What was sequenced was peripheral blood. This receptor was identified in a man aged 45-65 years with active COVID-19.

CDR3 sequence reads: CASSPNSPEYGYTF. The CDR3 nucleotides are TGTGCCAGCTCACCAAACAGCCCCGAGTATGGCTACACCTTC. V is TRBV18 and J is TRBJ1-2; D is unresolved. This CDR3 region has 14 residues. Trimming stripped 2 bases from V and 5 bases from J, with 12 bases between. Germline V gene lookup returns CDR1 KGHSH and CDR2 LQKENI.